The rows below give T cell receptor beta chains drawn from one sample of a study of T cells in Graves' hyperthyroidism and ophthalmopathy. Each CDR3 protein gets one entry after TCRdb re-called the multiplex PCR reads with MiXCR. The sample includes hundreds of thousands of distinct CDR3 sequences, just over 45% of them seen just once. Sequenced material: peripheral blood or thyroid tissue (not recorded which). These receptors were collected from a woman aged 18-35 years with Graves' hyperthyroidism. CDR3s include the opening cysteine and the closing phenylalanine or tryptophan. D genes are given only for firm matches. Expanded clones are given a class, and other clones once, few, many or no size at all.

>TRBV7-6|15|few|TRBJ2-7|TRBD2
CASSRVAGTAYEQYF
TGTGCCAGCAGCCGCGTAGCGGGAACGGCCTACGAGCAGTACTTC
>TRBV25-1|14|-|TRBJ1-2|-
CTSSITRTIYVYTF
TGTACCAGTAGTATAACCCGGACGATCTATGTCTACACCTTC
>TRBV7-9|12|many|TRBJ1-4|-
CASTVQSEKLFF
TGTGCCAGCACCGTACAGAGCGAAAAACTGTTTTTT
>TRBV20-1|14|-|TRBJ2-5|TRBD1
CSAPGQGAWETQYF
TGCAGTGCCCCAGGACAGGGGGCTTGGGAGACCCAGTACTTC
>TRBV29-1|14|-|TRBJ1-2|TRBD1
CSAAGTGQNYGYTF
TGCAGCGCAGCCGGGACAGGGCAGAACTATGGCTACACCTTC
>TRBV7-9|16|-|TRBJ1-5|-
CASSPGTQDGNQPQHF
TGTGCCAGCAGCCCAGGGACACAGGATGGGAATCAGCCCCAGCATTTT
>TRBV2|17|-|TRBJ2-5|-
CASSLTGEGLAGETQYF
TGTGCCAGCAGCCTTACAGGGGAAGGGCTAGCGGGTGAGACCCAGTACTTC
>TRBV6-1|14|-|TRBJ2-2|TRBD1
CASIYRGDTGELFF
TGTGCCAGCATCTACAGGGGTGACACCGGGGAGCTGTTTTTT
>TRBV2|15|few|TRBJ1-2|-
CASSLGNGGSYGYTF
TGTGCCAGCAGCTTAGGCAACGGGGGATCCTATGGCTACACCTTC
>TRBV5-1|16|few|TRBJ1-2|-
CASSQAFGTVNYGYTF
TGCGCCAGCAGCCAAGCTTTCGGGACGGTAAACTATGGCTACACCTTC
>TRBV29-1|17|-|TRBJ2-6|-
CSVEGTPVGSGANVLTF
TGCAGCGTTGAAGGGACGCCTGTGGGGTCTGGGGCCAACGTCCTGACTTTC
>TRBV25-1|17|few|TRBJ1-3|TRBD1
CASSHGQGPSSGNTIYF
TGCGCCAGCAGCCACGGACAGGGCCCAAGCTCTGGAAACACCATATATTTT